This T cell receptor beta chain was sequenced for a study of shared clonotypes between healthy human individuals. Study outcomes and limitations: Sample collection involved blood only; tissue repertoires are likely different.

For every subset, genomic DNA was evenly distributed across several immunoSEQ plates. Clones were read by immunoSEQ multiplex PCR, and TCRdb kept only the in-frame ones, dropping some. This table has about 1 million clones, about 76% appearing once. A remark on this clone: Its antigen is unknown.

This clonotype was obtained from a man aged 18 to 35 in good health. The sample was memory CD4+ T cells sorted from blood. Subset noted: CD45RA-negative fraction.

The CDR3 spells CASASGATQYF. The DNA of the CDR3 is TGTGCCAGCGCTTCAGGCGCGACCCAGTACTTC. V is TRBV27 and J is TRBJ2-5; D gene unclear. Trimming took off 8 bases at V and 7 bases at J, with 11 bases between the two ends. The CDR3 consists of 11 residues. Per the germline V gene, CDR1 is MNHEY and CDR2 is SMNVEV (reference sequence).